These T cell receptor beta chains were read from a single sample in a study of cytomegalovirus exposure and HLA in healthy donors. Data came from immunoSEQ multiplex PCR; TCRdb stores just in-frame clones and leaves some out. The top ten hold 2% to 2.5% of the sample, which has about 160,000 clones, around four fifths seen once. The sequenced material came from PBMCs. Source of these receptors: a man aged 30-40 years in good health and CMV-seropositive. CDR3s include the opening cysteine and the closing phenylalanine or tryptophan. A D gene is named only where the DNA matches it firmly. Clone size is shown for a subset of rows, as once, few, many or a class of expanded clone.

CDR3: CASSRQGLDTGELFF
DNA: TGTGCCAGCAGCCGACAGGGATTAGACACCGGGGAGCTGTTTTTT
D: TRBD1
V: TRBV9
size: .
J: TRBJ2-2

CDR3: CASSQRSYAAEAFF
DNA: TGTGCCAGCAGCCAGCGGTCCTACGCGGCTGAAGCTTTCTTT
D: .
V: TRBV6-5
size: .
J: TRBJ1-1

CDR3: CASSRGQGDTIYF
DNA: TGTGCCAGCAGCCGGGGACAGGGTGACACCATATATTTT
D: TRBD1
V: TRBV7-3
size: .
J: TRBJ1-3

CDR3: CSASGGWETQYF
DNA: TGCAGCGCTTCAGGGGGTTGGGAGACCCAGTACTTC
D: TRBD1
V: TRBV29-1
size: .
J: TRBJ2-5

CDR3: CASSFHQGDTQYF
DNA: TGTGCTAGCAGCTTTCACCAGGGAGATACGCAGTATTTT
D: .
V: TRBV7-7
size: .
J: TRBJ2-3

CDR3: CASTERGATYEQYF
DNA: TGTGCCAGCACCGAGCGGGGGGCCACCTACGAGCAGTACTTC
D: TRBD2
V: TRBV6-5
size: .
J: TRBJ2-7

CDR3: CASSQESLGHETQYF
DNA: TGCGCCAGCAGCCAAGAATCGCTGGGGCATGAGACCCAGTACTTC
D: .
V: TRBV4-3
size: .
J: TRBJ2-5

CDR3: CASSSHRYEQYF
DNA: TGTGCCAGCAGCTCCCACAGGTACGAGCAGTACTTC
D: .
V: TRBV7-2
size: .
J: TRBJ2-7

CDR3: CASRQQSSDPEKLFF
DNA: TGTGCCAGCAGACAGCAATCCTCAGATCCCGAAAAACTGTTTTTT
D: .
V: TRBV7-8
size: few
J: TRBJ1-4

CDR3: CASSLVAVNEQFF
DNA: TGTGCCAGCAGCTTAGTGGCAGTCAATGAGCAGTTCTTC
D: .
V: TRBV11-2
size: .
J: TRBJ2-1

CDR3: CASSEAQGGPDGYTF
DNA: TGTGCCAGCAGTGAAGCACAGGGAGGGCCGGATGGCTACACCTTC
D: .
V: TRBV2
size: .
J: TRBJ1-2

CDR3: CASSQGTRGGPGQETQYF
DNA: TGTGCCAGCAGCCAGGGGACGCGGGGGGGCCCGGGTCAAGAGACCCAGTACTTC
D: TRBD2
V: TRBV4-2
size: .
J: TRBJ2-5

CDR3: CASSEAGTGDYEQYF
DNA: TGTGCCAGCAGTGAAGCCGGGACAGGGGATTACGAGCAGTACTTC
D: TRBD1
V: TRBV6-1
size: once
J: TRBJ2-7

CDR3: CASSLLGGGNEKLFF
DNA: TGTGCCAGCAGCTTACTTGGGGGGGGTAATGAAAAACTGTTTTTT
D: .
V: TRBV7-3
size: .
J: TRBJ1-4

CDR3: CASLAGTDTQYF
DNA: TGTGCCAGCCTAGCGGGCACAGATACGCAGTATTTT
D: TRBD2
V: TRBV5-8
size: .
J: TRBJ2-3

CDR3: CASTHRGAFYEQYF
DNA: TGTGCCAGCACCCACAGGGGGGCTTTCTACGAGCAGTACTTC
D: TRBD1
V: TRBV28
size: .
J: TRBJ2-7

CDR3: CAIQGHSNEQFF
DNA: TGTGCCATCCAGGGACATTCGAATGAGCAGTTCTTC
D: .
V: TRBV6-6
size: .
J: TRBJ2-1

CDR3: CASSLEGKGLGAKNIQYF
DNA: TGTGCCAGCAGCTTAGAGGGGAAAGGGTTGGGGGCCAAAAACATTCAGTACTTC
D: .
V: TRBV7-2
size: .
J: TRBJ2-4

CDR3: CASSFRARTEAFF
DNA: TGTGCCAGCAGCTTCAGGGCGAGGACTGAAGCTTTCTTT
D: .
V: TRBV7-9
size: .
J: TRBJ1-1

CDR3: CSVHGTGQEGEKLFF
DNA: TGCAGCGTCCATGGGACAGGCCAAGAGGGTGAAAAACTGTTTTTT
D: TRBD1
V: TRBV29-1
size: .
J: TRBJ1-4

CDR3: CASKGGQGVTYEQYF
DNA: TGTGCCAGCAAAGGAGGACAGGGGGTCACCTACGAGCAGTACTTC
D: TRBD1
V: TRBV19
size: once
J: TRBJ2-7

CDR3: CASRERTITDTQYF
DNA: TGCGCCAGCAGGGAAAGGACTATCACAGATACGCAGTATTTT
D: .
V: TRBV5-1
size: .
J: TRBJ2-3

CDR3: CASSLSGTGRHNEQFF
DNA: TGTGCCAGCAGTTTATCTGGGACAGGGAGGCACAATGAGCAGTTCTTC
D: TRBD1
V: TRBV27
size: .
J: TRBJ2-1

CDR3: CASSWTGGEKLFF
DNA: TGTGCCAGCAGCTGGACAGGGGGTGAAAAACTGTTTTTT
D: TRBD1
V: TRBV7-9
size: .
J: TRBJ1-4

CDR3: CASSQEARGEPQHF
DNA: TGCGCCAGCAGCCAAGAGGCCCGGGGGGAGCCCCAGCATTTT
D: .
V: TRBV4-1
size: .
J: TRBJ1-5

CDR3: CAIGQSSYEQYF
DNA: TGTGCCATTGGACAGAGCTCCTACGAGCAGTACTTC
D: .
V: TRBV10-3
size: once
J: TRBJ2-7

CDR3: CASSPPSHTEAFF
DNA: TGTGCCAGCTCACCACCGAGCCACACTGAAGCTTTCTTT
D: .
V: TRBV18
size: once
J: TRBJ1-1

CDR3: CASSVGGVWVNEQFF
DNA: TGTGCCAGCAGCGTAGGGGGAGTTTGGGTCAATGAGCAGTTCTTC
D: .
V: TRBV9
size: few
J: TRBJ2-1

CDR3: CASSPLQGSYEQYF
DNA: TGCGCCAGCAGCCCCTTACAGGGGAGCTACGAGCAGTACTTC
D: TRBD1
V: TRBV4-3
size: .
J: TRBJ2-7

CDR3: CASSLIRDRGDEQYF
DNA: TGCGCCAGCAGCTTGATTCGGGACAGGGGAGACGAGCAGTACTTC
D: TRBD1
V: TRBV5-1
size: .
J: TRBJ2-7

CDR3: CASSLGQSSYNEQFF
DNA: TGCGCCAGCAGCCTGGGACAGAGCTCCTACAATGAGCAGTTCTTC
D: TRBD1
V: TRBV4-3
size: once
J: TRBJ2-1